This TCR beta chain was found in a study of shared clonotypes between healthy human individuals. Measured with immunoSEQ multiplex PCR; TCRdb has only the in-frame clones, and not every one. The table includes 730,000 or so clones, about 78% detected once. The CDR3 has 16 residues. Deletions cut 5 bases from V and 0 bases from J, with 14 bases between. Germline CDR1 reads SGHNT; CDR2 reads YENEEA. This receptor was obtained from a woman between 25 and 40 years old in good health. The sequenced sample consisted of memory CD4+ T cells sorted from blood. Subset reported: CD45RA-negative fraction. This chain connects TRBV11-3 to TRBJ2-1, with D possibly being TRBD1 or TRBD2 (6 bases each). The CDR3 region is CASSPGGGGSYNEQFF. In nucleotides, the CDR3 is TGTGCCAGCAGCCCCGGGGGCGGTGGCTCCTACAATGAGCAGTTCTTC.